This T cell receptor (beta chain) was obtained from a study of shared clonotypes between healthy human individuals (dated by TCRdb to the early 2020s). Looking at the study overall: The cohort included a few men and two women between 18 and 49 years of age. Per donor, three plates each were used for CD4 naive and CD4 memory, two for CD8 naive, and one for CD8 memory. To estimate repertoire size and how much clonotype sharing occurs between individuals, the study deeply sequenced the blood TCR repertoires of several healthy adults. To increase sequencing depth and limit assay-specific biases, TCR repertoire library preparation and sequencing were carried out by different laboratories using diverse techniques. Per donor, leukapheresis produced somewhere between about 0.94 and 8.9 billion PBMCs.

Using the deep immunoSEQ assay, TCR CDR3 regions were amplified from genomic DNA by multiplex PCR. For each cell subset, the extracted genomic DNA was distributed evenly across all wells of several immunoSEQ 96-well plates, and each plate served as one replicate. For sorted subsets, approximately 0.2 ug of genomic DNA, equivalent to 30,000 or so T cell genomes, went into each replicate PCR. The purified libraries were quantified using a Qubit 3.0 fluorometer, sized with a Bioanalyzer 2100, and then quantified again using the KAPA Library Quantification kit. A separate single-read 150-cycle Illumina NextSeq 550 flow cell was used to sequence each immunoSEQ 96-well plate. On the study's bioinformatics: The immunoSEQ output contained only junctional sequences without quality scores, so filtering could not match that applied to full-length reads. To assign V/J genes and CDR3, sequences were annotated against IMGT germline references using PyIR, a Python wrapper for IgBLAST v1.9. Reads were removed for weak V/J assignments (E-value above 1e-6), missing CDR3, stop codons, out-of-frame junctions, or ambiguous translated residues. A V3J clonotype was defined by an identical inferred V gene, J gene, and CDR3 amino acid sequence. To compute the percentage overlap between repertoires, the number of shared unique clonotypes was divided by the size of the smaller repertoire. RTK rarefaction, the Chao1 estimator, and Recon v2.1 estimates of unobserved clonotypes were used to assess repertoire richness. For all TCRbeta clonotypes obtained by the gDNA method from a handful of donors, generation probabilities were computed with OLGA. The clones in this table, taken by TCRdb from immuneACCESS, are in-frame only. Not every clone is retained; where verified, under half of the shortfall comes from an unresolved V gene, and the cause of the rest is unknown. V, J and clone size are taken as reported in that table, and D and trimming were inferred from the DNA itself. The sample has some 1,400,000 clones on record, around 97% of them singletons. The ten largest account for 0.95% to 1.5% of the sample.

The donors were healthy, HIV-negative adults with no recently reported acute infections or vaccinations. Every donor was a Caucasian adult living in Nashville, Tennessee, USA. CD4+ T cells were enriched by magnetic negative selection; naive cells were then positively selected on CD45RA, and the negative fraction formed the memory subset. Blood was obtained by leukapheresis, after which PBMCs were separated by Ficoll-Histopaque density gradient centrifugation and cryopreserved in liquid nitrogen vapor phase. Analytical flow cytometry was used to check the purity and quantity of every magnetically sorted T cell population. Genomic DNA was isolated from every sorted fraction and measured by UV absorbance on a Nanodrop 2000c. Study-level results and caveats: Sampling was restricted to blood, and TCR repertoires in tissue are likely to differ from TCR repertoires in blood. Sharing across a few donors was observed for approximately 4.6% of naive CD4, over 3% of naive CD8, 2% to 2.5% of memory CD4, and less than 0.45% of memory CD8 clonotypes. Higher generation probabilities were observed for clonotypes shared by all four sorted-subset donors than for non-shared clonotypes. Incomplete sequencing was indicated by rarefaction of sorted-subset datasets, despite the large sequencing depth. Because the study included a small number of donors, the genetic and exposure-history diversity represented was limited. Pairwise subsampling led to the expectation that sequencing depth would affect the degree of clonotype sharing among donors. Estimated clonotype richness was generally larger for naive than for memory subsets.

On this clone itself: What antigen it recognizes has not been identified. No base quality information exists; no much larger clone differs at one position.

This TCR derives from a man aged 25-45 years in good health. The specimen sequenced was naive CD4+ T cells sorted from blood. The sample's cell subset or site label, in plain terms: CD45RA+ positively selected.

CDR3 sequence: CASSPPRHWTDNTGELFF. The nucleotide sequence reads as follows: TGTGCCAGCAGTCCCCCCCGCCATTGGACGGATAACACCGGGGAGCTGTTTTTT. The V and J genes are TRBV27 and TRBJ2-2, with no D gene named confidently. CDR1 and CDR2, per the germline V gene (reference sequence), are MNHEY and SMNVEV. The CDR3 measures 18 amino acids from cysteine to phenylalanine. The sequence is cut down to CDR3 DNA, 54 bases in frame from base 1. V was cut back by 5 bases and J by 2 bases, leaving a gap of 21 bases between them.